This TCR beta chain was sequenced during a study of neoadjuvant anti-PD-1 for oral cavity cancer. Noted time point: after neoadjuvant nivolumab, at surgical resection. Germline trimming cut 6 bases from V and 2 bases from J; bases unmatched to any gene: 9. This CDR3 region has 15 residues. Germline V gives CDR1 SGHDT, CDR2 YYEEEE. Produced via immunoSEQ multiplex PCR; TCRdb's table is partial and in-frame only. The data show 9,700 or so clones, roughly 61% seen once. This receptor was identified in a person between 40 and 85 years old with oral cavity squamous cell carcinoma. This specimen was PBMCs, taken after nivolumab (anti-PD-1) treatment. The genes are TRBV5-6 and TRBJ1-2; 8 bases fit TRBD1. The CDR3 sequence: CASTTQGGINYGYTF. As DNA, the CDR3 is TGTGCCAGCACCACACAGGGGGGTATCAACTATGGCTACACCTTC. Using reference TRBV5-6 and TRBJ1-2 for the parts outside the CDR3, the full variable domain is DAGVTQSPTHLIKTRGQQVTLRCSPKSGHDTVSWYQQALGQGPQFIFQYYEEEERQRGNFPDRFSGHQFPNYSSELNVNALLLGDSALYLCASTTQGGINYGYTFGSGTRLTVV.